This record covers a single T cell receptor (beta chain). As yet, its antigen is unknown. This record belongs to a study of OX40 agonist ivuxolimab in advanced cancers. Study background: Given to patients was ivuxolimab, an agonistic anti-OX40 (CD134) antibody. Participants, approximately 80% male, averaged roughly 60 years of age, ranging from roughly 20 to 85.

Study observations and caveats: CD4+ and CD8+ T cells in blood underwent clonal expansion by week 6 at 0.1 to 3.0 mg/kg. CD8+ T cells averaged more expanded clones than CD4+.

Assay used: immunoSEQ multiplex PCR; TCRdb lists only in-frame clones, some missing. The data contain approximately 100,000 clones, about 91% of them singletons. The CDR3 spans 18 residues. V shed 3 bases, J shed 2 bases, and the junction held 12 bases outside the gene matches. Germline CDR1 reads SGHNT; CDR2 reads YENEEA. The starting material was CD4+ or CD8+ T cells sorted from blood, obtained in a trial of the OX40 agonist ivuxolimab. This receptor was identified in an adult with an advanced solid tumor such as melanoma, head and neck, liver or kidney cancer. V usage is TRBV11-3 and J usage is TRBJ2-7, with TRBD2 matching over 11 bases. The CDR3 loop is CASSFRSPSGGYPYEQYF. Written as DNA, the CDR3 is TGTGCCAGCAGCTTTCGCTCTCCTAGCGGGGGGTATCCCTACGAGCAGTACTTC.